Included here is one T cell receptor (beta chain) sequence, with context. Its specificity is unknown. The time point was: blood 4 weeks post-SBRT, at nephrectomy. As to treatment: 15 Gy SBRT to primary tumor, nephrectomy 4 weeks later. The data are from a study of radiation and T cells in renal cell carcinoma. General study points: Pretreatment tumor biopsies were lacking, so baseline clonotypes are unknown.

Profiled with immunoSEQ multiplex PCR; TCRdb holds only in-frame clones, not every one. The sample lists around 78,000 clones, 70% to 90% occurring once. CDR3 length: 16 residues. V was pared by 3 bases and J by 5 bases, with 7 bases of the junction left unmatched. Germline V gene data show CDR1 as MDHEN and CDR2 as SYDVKM. The material was blood, obtained from a patient whose treatment included radiotherapy and nephrectomy. The origin of this receptor is a woman aged 70 to 79 with renal cell carcinoma. J is TRBJ1-2 and V is TRBV28, with 12 bases lining up with TRBD1. This CDR3 is CASSFPGTGGGYGYTF. As DNA, the CDR3 is TGTGCCAGCAGTTTCCCCGGGACAGGGGGCGGGTATGGCTACACCTTC.